This T cell receptor (beta chain) came from a study of blood T cell repertoires in COVID-19. Background on the study: Samples representing acute and convalescent COVID-19 were sourced from the United States, Italy and Spain.

Germline-derived CDR1 and CDR2 are SGHTS and YDEGEE. V shed 2 bases, J shed 1 base, and the junction held 1 base outside the gene matches. The CDR3 extends over 14 amino acids. In the authors' workflow: How many nucleated cells were present was estimated from reference gene primer amplification. The table came from immunoSEQ multiplex PCR; TCRdb's copy has only in-frame clones and leaves some out. The V and J calls and clone size are taken from that table; D and trimming were inferred from the DNA. The sample lists some 50,000 clones, 70% to 90% seen once, with 25% to 30% in the top ten. The clonotype was recovered from a human donor in a cohort sampled during active COVID-19. The sample was peripheral blood. The chain employs TRBV5-8 and TRBJ2-3; TRBD1 matches 7 bases. This chain's CDR3 is CASSFDRGTDTQYF. The CDR3 bases are TGTGCCAGCAGCTTTGACAGGGGCACAGATACGCAGTATTTT.